This T cell receptor (beta chain) was documented in a study of blood T cell repertoires in COVID-19. Study-level background: There were acute and convalescent COVID-19 samples, and they came from the United States, Italy and Spain.

Original data processing: Scientists estimated how many nucleated cells there were by amplifying reference gene primers. TCRdb's table, derived via immunoSEQ multiplex PCR, lists solely in-frame clones and lacks some. V, J and clone size are taken as reported in that table, and D and trimming were inferred from the DNA itself. The sample yields roughly 55,000 clones, roughly four fifths seen once. Per the germline V gene, CDR1 is SGHTA and CDR2 is FQGTGA. The CDR3 has 15 amino acids. V lost 5 bases and J lost 8; bases outside the gene matches: 12. V gene TRBV7-3 combines with J gene TRBJ2-1; 7 positions agree with TRBD2. Sequencing was carried out using peripheral blood. This TCR came from a woman between 55 and 75 years old with acute or convalescent COVID-19. The CDR3 is CASSPGGSLGHEQFF. CDR3 nucleotides: TGTGCCAGCAGCCCCGGGGGGTCCCTAGGTCATGAGCAGTTCTTC. Combining the CDR3 with reference TRBV7-3 and TRBJ2-1 gives the whole variable domain GAGVSQTPSNKVTEKGKYVELRCDPISGHTALYWYRQSLGQGPEFLIYFQGTGAADDSGLPNDRFFAVRPEGSVSTLKIQRTERGDSAVYLCASSPGGSLGHEQFFGPGTRLTVL.